This TCR beta chain derives from a study of OX40 agonist ivuxolimab in advanced cancers. Study-level information: The group had a mean age of about 60 years, ranged from 23 to 79, and was 80% to 90% male.

The CDR3 length is 13 residues. V shed 4 bases and J shed 5 bases, with 11 bases lying between them. Germline CDR1 is SGHTS and CDR2 is YDEGEE. Sequencing used immunoSEQ multiplex PCR; TCRdb keeps in-frame clones, though not all of them. The sample lists more than 50,000 clones; 75% to 85% were seen once. The sample was CD4+ or CD8+ T cells sorted from blood, taken in a trial of the OX40 agonist ivuxolimab. V is TRBV5-8 and J is TRBJ2-3; tentatively, D is TRBD2 (7 bases). This sequence was found in an adult with an advanced solid tumor such as melanoma, head and neck, liver or kidney cancer. Here the CDR3 DNA reads TGTGCCAGCAGCCGGGGGGCCCAAGATACGCAGTATTTT. Translation: CASSRGAQDTQYF.